This entry lists 21 T cell receptor beta chains sequenced from one sample in a study of T cell repertoires in ileal Crohn's disease. Assay used: immunoSEQ multiplex PCR; TCRdb lists only in-frame clones, some missing. The repertoire holds over 4,500 clones, with roughly 84% as singletons. Material: ileal tissue. These receptors originate from an adult with Crohn's disease.

The V call is TRBV28, the J call TRBJ2-7; 10 bases agree with TRBD1. V was clipped by 0 bases and J by 5 bases; unmatched bases: 4. The CDR3 runs to 15 residues. Germline V lookup: CDR1 MDHEN, CDR2 SYDVKM. CDR3 DNA: TGTGCCAGCAGTTTATGCGACAGGGGGCCCCACGAGCAGTACTTC. Its protein product is CASSLCDRGPHEQYF.

The rearrangement joins TRBV2 to TRBJ1-1; no clear D gene. Germline V gene data show CDR1 as SNHLY and CDR2 as FYNNEI. The CDR3 spans 15 residues. Trimming cost V 1 base and J 1 base, with 10 bases left between them. The CDR3 loop reads CASSEEAQRNTEAFF. The CDR3 coding sequence is TGTGCCAGCAGTGAAGAGGCACAGAGGAACACTGAAGCTTTCTTT.

The chain is built from TRBV6-5 and TRBJ2-2, with D unresolved. Trimming cost V 6 bases and J 1 base, with 9 bases left between them. The germline CDR1 and CDR2 sequences are MNHEY and SVGAGI. The CDR3 contains 14 residues. CDR3 in DNA: TGTGCCAGCAGCTCGAACGGGAACACCGGGGAGCTGTTTTTT. Translated, it gives CASSSNGNTGELFF.

V is TRBV28 and J is TRBJ2-4; 10 bases match TRBD1. The CDR3 covers 17 residues. CDR1 and CDR2 from the germline V gene are MDHEN and SYDVKM. V lost 5 bases, J lost 4 bases, and 11 bases stayed unmatched. The CDR3 here is CASSKGQGTILKNIQYF. The CDR3 nucleotides are TGTGCCAGCAGTAAGGGACAGGGGACCATACTAAAAAACATTCAGTACTTC. The variable domain in full, with the rest retrieved from reference TRBV28 and TRBJ2-4, is DVKVTQSSRYLVKRTGEKVFLECVQDMDHENMFWYRQDPGLGLRLIYFSYDVKMKEKGDIPEGYSVSREKKERFSLILESASTNQTSMYLCASSKGQGTILKNIQYFGAGTRLSVL.

This chain connects TRBV7-2 to TRBJ2-1, with 8 bases identical to TRBD2. The CDR3 has 17 residues. The germline gives CDR1 SGHTA, CDR2 FQGNSA. Trimming took 5 bases from V and 6 from J; bases not matched to a gene: 15. CDR3 DNA: TGTGCCAGCAGCCCCTTTGCGGGGGGCACCTTGGGCAATGAGCAGTTCTTC. Its protein is CASSPFAGGTLGNEQFF.

V and J are TRBV7-2 and TRBJ2-2; the match to TRBD1 covers 9 bases. V gave up 5 bases and J gave up 8 bases; unmatched junction bases: 9. In germline, CDR1 is SGHTA, CDR2 FQGNSA. This CDR3 region has 15 residues. The CDR3 sequence: CASSAQQGATGELFF. The CDR3 bases are TGTGCCAGCAGCGCACAACAGGGGGCGACGGGGGAGCTGTTTTTT.

The chain has TRBV9 and TRBJ1-5; D might be TRBD1 (5 bases). Germline CDR1 reads SGDLS; CDR2 reads YYNGEE. This CDR3 contains 15 residues. V lost 0 bases and J 5 bases, leaving 12 bases between the germline ends. CDR3 DNA sequence: TGTGCCAGCAGCGTAGCTACCGGGGGGGATCAGCCCCAGCATTTT. Protein: CASSVATGGDQPQHF. The full variable domain, rest sourced from reference TRBV9 and TRBJ1-5, is DSGVTQTPKHLITATGQRVTLRCSPRSGDLSVYWYQQSLDQGLQFLIQYYNGEERAKGNILERFSAQQFPDLHSELNLSSLELGDSALYFCASSVATGGDQPQHFGDGTRLSIL.

The genes are TRBV28 and TRBJ1-3, with D unclear. V shed 6 bases and J shed 8 bases, with 5 bases lying between them. The CDR3 is 10 amino acids. Germline V gene lookup returns CDR1 MDHEN and CDR2 SYDVKM. The CDR3 spells CASSKYTIYF. DNA for the CDR3: TGTGCCAGCAGCAAATACACCATATATTTT.

This clone has more than one count but fewer than ten. The V call is TRBV5-6, the J call TRBJ2-4; 8 bases agree with TRBD2. Germline CDR1 is SGHDT and CDR2 is YYEEEE. The CDR3 is 17 residues long. Trimming at V came to 1 base and at J to 3 bases, leaving 9 bases not matched to a gene. The CDR3 DNA reads TGTGCCAGCAGCTTGCTAGGGACTAGGGTGGGCAAAAACATTCAGTACTTC. Its translation: CASSLLGTRVGKNIQYF.

The table lists this clone with a count of one. The chain has TRBV7-4 and TRBJ2-7, with a possible D match to TRBD1 (5 bases). Germline CDR1 and CDR2: SGHVT and SQSDAQ. Deletions cut 1 base from V and 4 bases from J, with 20 bases between. The CDR3 contains 17 residues. The CDR3 is CASSLVPIGRVGYEQYF. The DNA for the CDR3 is TGTGCCAGCAGCTTAGTTCCGATCGGCAGGGTTGGTTACGAGCAGTACTTC.

The sample holds one count of this clone. The rearrangement joins TRBV6-6 to TRBJ1-5; the D gene is possibly TRBD1 (6 bases). CDR3 length: 15 residues. CDR1 is MNHNY and CDR2 is SVGAGI in the germline V gene (reference sequence). Trimming pared 2 bases from V and 0 bases from J, leaving 8 bases between. The CDR3, as DNA: TGTGCCAGCAGTTACGGACAGACTAGCAATCAGCCCCAGCATTTT. Its protein is CASSYGQTSNQPQHF.

In this sample, this clone turned up once. The rearrangement links TRBV6-1 to TRBJ2-5; D remains ambiguous. The CDR3 contains 12 residues. V was trimmed by 8 bases and J by 4 bases, leaving 11 bases between them. CDR1 and CDR2 from the germline V gene are MNHNS and SASEGT. The chain's CDR3 is CASGRVGETQYF. CDR3 DNA sequence: TGTGCCAGCGGGCGAGTGGGAGAGACCCAGTACTTC.

The genes are TRBV4-2 and TRBJ2-3; 11 nucleotides agree with TRBD2. The CDR3 has 15 residues. Germline V gene lookup returns CDR1 LGHNA and CDR2 YNFKEQ. Losses at the gene ends were 3 bases for V and 6 bases for J; bases not matched to a gene: 5. CDR3 DNA: TGTGCCAGCAGCCAGGCTAGCGGGGGGAGGGATACGCAGTATTTT. Amino acid sequence: CASSQASGGRDTQYF.

The chain is built from TRBV5-4 and TRBJ2-1, with 9 bases matching TRBD2. Per the germline V gene, CDR1 is SGHNT and CDR2 is YYREEE (reference sequence). J lost 1 base, V lost 4 bases, and 6 bases had no gene match. The CDR3 consists of 16 residues. The DNA of the CDR3 is TGTGCCAGCAGCCGCCGACTAGCGGCGTCCTACAATGAGCAGTTCTTC. Protein: CASSRRLAASYNEQFF.

The gene calls are TRBV7-7 and TRBJ2-5; D not certain. CDR1 SSHAT and CDR2 FNYEAQ come from the germline V gene (reference sequence). This CDR3 is built from 12 residues. The V gene lost 5 bases and the J gene lost 5 bases, with 9 bases spanning the gap. In nucleotides, the CDR3 is TGTGCCAGCAGCGAAACTCGGGAGACCCAGTACTTC. Its protein is CASSETRETQYF.

The V and J genes are TRBV7-3 and TRBJ2-1; 7 bases map to TRBD2. From germline, CDR1 is SGHTA and CDR2 FQGTGA. CDR3 length: 17 amino acids. Losses at the gene ends were 4 bases for V and 0 bases for J; bases not matched to a gene: 9. DNA of the CDR3: TGTGCCAGCAGCTCCTATCTAGCGGTGAACTCCTACAATGAGCAGTTCTTC. This sequence encodes CASSSYLAVNSYNEQFF.

The chain recombines TRBV9 with TRBJ2-1; 10 bases are shared with TRBD1. With V trimmed by 4 bases and J by 3 bases, 4 bases remained unmatched. The CDR3 is 15 amino acids. Germline values: CDR1 SGDLS, CDR2 YYNGEE. CDR3 nucleotide sequence: TGTGCCAGCAGCCAGGGACAGGGGCTCTACAATGAGCAGTTCTTC. It encodes CASSQGQGLYNEQFF. Complete variable domain (other parts from reference TRBV9 and TRBJ2-1): DSGVTQTPKHLITATGQRVTLRCSPRSGDLSVYWYQQSLDQGLQFLIQYYNGEERAKGNILERFSAQQFPDLHSELNLSSLELGDSALYFCASSQGQGLYNEQFFGPGTRLTVL.

V and J are TRBV20-1 and TRBJ2-7; tentatively, D is TRBD1 (5 bases). V was pared by 7 bases and J by 3 bases, with 10 bases between. The CDR3 runs 11 residues. CDR1 and CDR2 from the germline V gene are DFQATT and SNEGSKA (reference sequence). This CDR3 reads CSGGRLYEQYF. The CDR3 nucleotides read TGCAGTGGGGGCAGGCTCTACGAGCAGTACTTC.

The gene calls are TRBV10-2 and TRBJ2-7; perhaps TRBD2 as D (5 bases). V was clipped by 6 bases and J by 4 bases, with 16 bases between them. The CDR3 extends over 14 amino acids. CDR1 is WSHSY, CDR2 SAAADI, per germline. CDR3 in DNA: TGCGCCAGCAGCCTCGGAACTAGTGCATACGAGCAGTACTTC. This sequence encodes CASSLGTSAYEQYF.

The rearrangement uses TRBV5-1 and TRBJ1-6, with D unclear. Between the trimmed V and J ends, which lost 0 bases and 12 bases, there was a span of 13 bases. Germline CDR1 and CDR2: SGHRS and YFSETQ. The CDR3 spans 14 residues. CDR3 sequence reads: CASSLDLSSGPLHF. The CDR3 nucleotides are TGCGCCAGCAGCTTGGATCTGAGTTCGGGACCCCTCCACTTT. The whole variable domain, remainder taken from reference TRBV5-1 and TRBJ1-6, is KAGVTQTPRYLIKTRGQQVTLSCSPISGHRSVSWYQQTPGQGLQFLFEYFSETQRNKGNFPGRFSGRQFSNSRSEMNVSTLELGDSALYLCASSLDLSSGPLHFGNGTRLTVT.

There are a few counts of this clone. The chain is built from TRBV18 and TRBJ1-3; D is undetermined. This CDR3 is built from 16 residues. V was pared by 1 base and J by 0 bases, with 10 bases between. Germline CDR1 KGHSH, CDR2 LQKENI. The CDR3 DNA follows: TGTGCCAGCTCACCACGGGCACGAAACTCTGGAAACACCATATATTTT. It is translated as CASSPRARNSGNTIYF. Drawing the rest from reference TRBV18 and TRBJ1-3, the complete variable domain is NAGVMQNPRHLVRRRGQEARLRCSPMKGHSHVYWYRQLPEEGLKFMVYLQKENIIDESGMPKERFSAEFPKEGPSILRIQQVVRGDSAAYFCASSPRARNSGNTIYFGEGSWLTVV.